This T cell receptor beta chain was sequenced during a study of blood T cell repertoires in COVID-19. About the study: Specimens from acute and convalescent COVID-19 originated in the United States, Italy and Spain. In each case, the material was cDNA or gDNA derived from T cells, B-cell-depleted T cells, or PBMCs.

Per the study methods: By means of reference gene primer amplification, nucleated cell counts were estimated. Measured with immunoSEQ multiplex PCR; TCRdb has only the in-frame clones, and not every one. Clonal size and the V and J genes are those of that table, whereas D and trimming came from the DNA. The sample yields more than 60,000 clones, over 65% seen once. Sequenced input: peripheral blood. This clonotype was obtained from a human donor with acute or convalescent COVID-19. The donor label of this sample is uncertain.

Here the CDR3 reads CASSHGVSGELFF. The CDR3 DNA sequence: TGTGCCAGCAGCCACGGGGTGTCCGGGGAGCTGTTTTTT. The chain employs TRBV6-5 and TRBJ2-2; D perhaps matches TRBD2 (5 bases). Germline CDR1 MNHEY, CDR2 SVGAGI. Trimming removed 6 bases from V and 6 bases from J, with 11 bases in between. CDR3 size: 13 residues.